The 8 T cell receptor beta chains in this list originate from one sample, sequenced in a study of blood T cell repertoires in COVID-19. Method: immunoSEQ multiplex PCR; TCRdb's copy keeps in-frame clones and lacks some. This sample has 650,000 to 800,000 clones, with over 80% found just once. What was sequenced was peripheral blood. These receptors were obtained from a woman younger than 35 with acute or convalescent COVID-19.

The chain employs TRBV24-1 and TRBJ2-3; 10 bases map to TRBD2. The CDR3 length is 19 residues. Looked up from germline, CDR1 is KGHDR and CDR2 is SFDVKD. V shed 3 bases and J 2 bases; nucleotides not matched to a gene: 13. CDR3 sequence reads: CATSDPALPSGGYTDTQYF. The CDR3, as DNA: TGTGCCACCAGTGATCCCGCCCTACCTAGCGGGGGCTACACAGATACGCAGTATTTT.

About this clone itself: The sample has other DNA sequences that encode this CDR3 too. The V call is TRBV6-1, the J call TRBJ1-5; D is possibly TRBD1 (5 bases). The V end was cut by 1 base, the J end by 0 bases, with 7 bases between. Germline V CDR1 and CDR2: MNHNS, SASEGT. CDR3 size: 15 residues. The DNA for the CDR3 is TGTGCCAGCAGTGAAGGGGGCAATAGCAATCAGCCCCAGCATTTT. Encoded protein: CASSEGGNSNQPQHF.

Turning to this clone: Other DNA sequences in the sample encode the same CDR3. The rearrangement uses TRBV4-3 and TRBJ2-1, with 8 bases aligning to TRBD1. CDR3 length: 15 residues. With 1 base clipped from V and 3 bases from J, the junction kept 2 bases outside the gene matches. Per the germline V gene, CDR1 is LGHNA and CDR2 is YSLEER. CDR3 residues: CASSQGTGNYNEQFF. In nucleotides, the CDR3 is TGCGCCAGCAGCCAAGGGACAGGGAACTACAATGAGCAGTTCTTC.

The chain combines TRBV11-2 with TRBJ2-6; weak D call: TRBD1 (6 bases). From germline, CDR1 is SGHAT and CDR2 FQNNGV. Trimming removed 2 bases at V and 1 base at J, with 18 bases between. CDR3 length: 19 residues. The CDR3 nucleotides are TGTGCCAGCAGCTTACGGGGTTACAGGGTTTCATCTGGGGCCAACGTCCTGACTTTC. It yields the protein CASSLRGYRVSSGANVLTF.

This chain's CDR3 is CASSARGTYGYTF. CDR3 sequence (DNA): TGTGCCAGCAGTGCGAGAGGGACTTATGGCTACACCTTC. The rearrangement uses TRBV2 and TRBJ1-2, with a weak D call TRBD1 (5 bases). The CDR3 runs 13 residues. Trimming shortened V by 4 bases and J by 5 bases, and 11 bases separated the two germline ends. Germline lookup yields CDR1 SNHLY and CDR2 FYNNEI. Full variable domain (outside the CDR3, taken from reference TRBV2 and TRBJ1-2): EPEVTQTPSHQVTQMGQEVILRCVPISNHLYFYWYRQILGQKVEFLVSFYNNEISEKSEIFDDQFSVERPDGSNFTLKIRSTKLEDSAMYFCASSARGTYGYTFGSGTRLTVV.

The chain recombines TRBV7-3 with TRBJ2-2, with D perhaps matching TRBD2 (5 bases). This CDR3 contains 13 residues. The germline V gene encodes CDR1 SGHTA and CDR2 FQGTGA. Trimming pared 3 bases from V and 5 bases from J, leaving 7 bases between. The CDR3 DNA sequence: TGTGCCAGCAGCTTTCGGGGTACCGGGGAGCTGTTTTTT. Translation gives CASSFRGTGELFF. Full variable domain (remainder filled in from reference TRBV7-3 and TRBJ2-2): GAGVSQTPSNKVTEKGKYVELRCDPISGHTALYWYRQSLGQGPEFLIYFQGTGAADDSGLPNDRFFAVRPEGSVSTLKIQRTERGDSAVYLCASSFRGTGELFFGEGSRLTVL.

The chain uses TRBV6-6 and TRBJ1-2, with 7 bases matching TRBD1. The germline gives CDR1 MNHNY, CDR2 SVGAGI (reference sequence). The J segment lost 0 bases and the V segment lost 4 bases, leaving 2 bases of the junction unmatched. This CDR3 is built from 14 residues. CDR3 residues: CASSWDRTNYGYTF. The CDR3, as DNA: TGTGCCAGCAGTTGGGACAGAACTAACTATGGCTACACCTTC.

This clone was seen just once. The chain links TRBV10-3 to TRBJ2-2; D is perhaps TRBD2 (6 bases). Between the trimmed V and J ends, which lost 2 bases and 1 base, there was a span of 17 bases. There are 18 residues in the CDR3. Germline V gene sequence: CDR1 ENHRY, CDR2 SYGVKD. The CDR3 reads CAISEPPLRLENTGELFF. CDR3 in DNA: TGTGCCATCAGTGAGCCTCCTTTGAGACTAGAGAACACCGGGGAGCTGTTTTTT.